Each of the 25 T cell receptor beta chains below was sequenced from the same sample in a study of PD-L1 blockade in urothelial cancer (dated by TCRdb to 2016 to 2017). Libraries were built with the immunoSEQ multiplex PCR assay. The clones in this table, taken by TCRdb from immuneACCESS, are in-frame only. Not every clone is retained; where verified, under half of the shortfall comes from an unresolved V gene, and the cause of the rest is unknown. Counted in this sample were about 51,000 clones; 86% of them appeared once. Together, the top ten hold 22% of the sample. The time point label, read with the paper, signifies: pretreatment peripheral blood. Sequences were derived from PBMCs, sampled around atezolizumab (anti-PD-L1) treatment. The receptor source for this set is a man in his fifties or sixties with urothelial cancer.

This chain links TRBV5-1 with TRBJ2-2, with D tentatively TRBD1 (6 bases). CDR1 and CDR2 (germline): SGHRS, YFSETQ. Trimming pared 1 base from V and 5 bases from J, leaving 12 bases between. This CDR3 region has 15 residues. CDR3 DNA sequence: TGCGCCAGCAGCTTGTTTATCAGGGGAACCGGGGAGCTGTTTTTT. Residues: CASSLFIRGTGELFF.

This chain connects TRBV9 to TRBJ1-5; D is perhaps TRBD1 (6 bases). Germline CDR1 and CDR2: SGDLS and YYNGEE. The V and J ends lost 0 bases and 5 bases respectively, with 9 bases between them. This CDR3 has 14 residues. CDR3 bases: TGTGCCAGCAGCGTAGGACAGGCCCATCAGCCCCAGCATTTT. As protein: CASSVGQAHQPQHF.

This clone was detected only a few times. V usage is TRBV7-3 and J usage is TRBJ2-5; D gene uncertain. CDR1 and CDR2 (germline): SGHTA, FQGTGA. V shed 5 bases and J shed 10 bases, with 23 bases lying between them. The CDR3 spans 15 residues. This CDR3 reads CASSPSGGPLVDQYF. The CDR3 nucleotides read TGTGCCAGCAGCCCATCGGGTGGTCCGCTTGTGGACCAGTACTTC.

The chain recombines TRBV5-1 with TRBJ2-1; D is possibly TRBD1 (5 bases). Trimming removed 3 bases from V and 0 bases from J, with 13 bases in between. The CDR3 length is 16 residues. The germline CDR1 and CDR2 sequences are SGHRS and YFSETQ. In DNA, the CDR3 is TGCGCCAGCAGCTCCTCTCCCCAGGGCTCCTACAATGAGCAGTTCTTC. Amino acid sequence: CASSSSPQGSYNEQFF.

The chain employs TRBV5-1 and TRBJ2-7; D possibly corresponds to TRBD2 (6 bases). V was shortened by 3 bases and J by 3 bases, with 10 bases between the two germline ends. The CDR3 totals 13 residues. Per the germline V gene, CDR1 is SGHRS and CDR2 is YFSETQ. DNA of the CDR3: TGCGCCAGCAGCTACCTGGGGGGCTACGAGCAGTACTTC. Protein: CASSYLGGYEQYF.

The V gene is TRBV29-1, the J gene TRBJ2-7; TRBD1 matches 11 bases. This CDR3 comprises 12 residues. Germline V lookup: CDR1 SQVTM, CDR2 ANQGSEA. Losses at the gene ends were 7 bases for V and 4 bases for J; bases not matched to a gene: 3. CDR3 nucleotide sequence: TGCAGCGGGACAGGGGGCGGGTACGAGCAGTACTTC. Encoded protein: CSGTGGGYEQYF.

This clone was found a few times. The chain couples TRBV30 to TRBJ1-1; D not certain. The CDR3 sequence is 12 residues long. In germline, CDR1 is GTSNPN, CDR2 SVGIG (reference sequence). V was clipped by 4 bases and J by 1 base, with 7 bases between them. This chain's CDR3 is CAWTLWNTEAFF. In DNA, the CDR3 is TGTGCCTGGACTCTCTGGAACACTGAAGCTTTCTTT.

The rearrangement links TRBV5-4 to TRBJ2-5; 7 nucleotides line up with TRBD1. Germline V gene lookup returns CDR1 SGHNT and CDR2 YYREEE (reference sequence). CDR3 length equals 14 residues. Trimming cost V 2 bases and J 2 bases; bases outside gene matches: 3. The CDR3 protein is CASSFTGVQETQYF. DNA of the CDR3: TGTGCCAGCAGCTTTACAGGGGTTCAAGAGACCCAGTACTTC. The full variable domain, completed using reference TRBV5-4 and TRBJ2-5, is ETGVTQSPTHLIKTRGQQVTLRCSSQSGHNTVSWYQQALGQGPQFIFQYYREEENGRGNFPPRFSGLQFPNYSSELNVNALELDDSALYLCASSFTGVQETQYFGPGTRLLVL.

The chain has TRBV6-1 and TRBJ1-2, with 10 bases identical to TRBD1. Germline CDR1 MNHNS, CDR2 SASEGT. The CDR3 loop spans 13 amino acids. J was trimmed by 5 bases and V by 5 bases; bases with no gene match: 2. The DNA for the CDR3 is TGTGCCAGCAGTCAGGGACAGGGGTATGGCTACACCTTC. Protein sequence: CASSQGQGYGYTF.

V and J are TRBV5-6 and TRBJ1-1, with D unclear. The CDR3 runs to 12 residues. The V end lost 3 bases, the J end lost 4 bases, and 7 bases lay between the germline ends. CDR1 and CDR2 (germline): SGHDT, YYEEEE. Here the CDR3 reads CASSWEFTEAFF. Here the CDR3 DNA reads TGTGCCAGCAGCTGGGAGTTCACTGAAGCTTTCTTT.

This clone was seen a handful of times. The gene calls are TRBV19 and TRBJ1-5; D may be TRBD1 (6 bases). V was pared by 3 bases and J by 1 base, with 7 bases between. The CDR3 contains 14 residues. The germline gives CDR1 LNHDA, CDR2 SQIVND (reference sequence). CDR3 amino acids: CASSMTGSNQPQHF. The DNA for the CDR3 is TGTGCCAGTAGTATGACAGGCAGCAATCAGCCCCAGCATTTT.

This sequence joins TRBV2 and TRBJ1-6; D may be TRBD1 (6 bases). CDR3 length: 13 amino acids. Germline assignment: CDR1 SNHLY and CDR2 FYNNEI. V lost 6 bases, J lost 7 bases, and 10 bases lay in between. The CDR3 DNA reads TGTGCCAGCAGCCGGGACATCAATTCACCCCTCCACTTT. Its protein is CASSRDINSPLHF.

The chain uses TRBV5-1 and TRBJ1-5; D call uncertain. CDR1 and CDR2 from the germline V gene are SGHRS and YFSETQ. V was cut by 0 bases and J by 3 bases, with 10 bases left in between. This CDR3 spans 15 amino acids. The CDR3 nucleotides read TGCGCCAGCAGCTTGGGTTTGTCCTCCAATCAGCCCCAGCATTTT. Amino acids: CASSLGLSSNQPQHF. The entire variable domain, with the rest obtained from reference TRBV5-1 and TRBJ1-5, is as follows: KAGVTQTPRYLIKTRGQQVTLSCSPISGHRSVSWYQQTPGQGLQFLFEYFSETQRNKGNFPGRFSGRQFSNSRSEMNVSTLELGDSALYLCASSLGLSSNQPQHFGDGTRLSIL.

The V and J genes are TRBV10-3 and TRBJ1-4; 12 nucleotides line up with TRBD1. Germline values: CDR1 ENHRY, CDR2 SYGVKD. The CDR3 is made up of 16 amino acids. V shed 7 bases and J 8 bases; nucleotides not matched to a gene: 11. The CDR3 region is CAIKKGDGTGGEKLFF. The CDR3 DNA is TGTGCCATCAAAAAGGGAGACGGGACAGGGGGCGAAAAACTGTTTTTT.

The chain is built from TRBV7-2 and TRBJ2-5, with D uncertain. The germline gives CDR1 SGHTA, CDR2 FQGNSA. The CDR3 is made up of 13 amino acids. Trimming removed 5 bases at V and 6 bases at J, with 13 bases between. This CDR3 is CASSPYRAKTQYF. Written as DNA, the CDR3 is TGTGCCAGCAGCCCATACCGAGCCAAGACCCAGTACTTC.

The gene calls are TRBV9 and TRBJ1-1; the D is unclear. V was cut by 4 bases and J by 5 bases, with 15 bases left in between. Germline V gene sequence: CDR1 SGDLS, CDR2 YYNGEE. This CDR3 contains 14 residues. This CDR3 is CASSLAGRGTEAFF. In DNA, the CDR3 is TGTGCCAGCAGCCTTGCCGGGCGGGGAACTGAAGCTTTCTTT. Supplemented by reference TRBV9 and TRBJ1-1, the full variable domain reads DSGVTQTPKHLITATGQRVTLRCSPRSGDLSVYWYQQSLDQGLQFLIQYYNGEERAKGNILERFSAQQFPDLHSELNLSSLELGDSALYFCASSLAGRGTEAFFGQGTRLTVV.

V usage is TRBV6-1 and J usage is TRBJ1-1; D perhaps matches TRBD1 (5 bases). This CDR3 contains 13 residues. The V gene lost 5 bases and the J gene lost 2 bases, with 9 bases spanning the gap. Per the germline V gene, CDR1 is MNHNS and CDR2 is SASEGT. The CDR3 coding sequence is TGTGCCAGCAGTATGACAGCCAACACTGAAGCTTTCTTT. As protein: CASSMTANTEAFF.

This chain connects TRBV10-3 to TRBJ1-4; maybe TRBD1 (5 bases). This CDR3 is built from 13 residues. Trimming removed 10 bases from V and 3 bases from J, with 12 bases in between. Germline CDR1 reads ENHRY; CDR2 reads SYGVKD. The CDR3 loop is CATQQDSNEKLFF. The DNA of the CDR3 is TGTGCCACCCAACAGGATTCTAATGAAAAACTGTTTTTT.

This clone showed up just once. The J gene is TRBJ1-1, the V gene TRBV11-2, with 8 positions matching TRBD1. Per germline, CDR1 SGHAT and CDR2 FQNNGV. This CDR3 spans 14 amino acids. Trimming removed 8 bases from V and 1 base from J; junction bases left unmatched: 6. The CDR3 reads CASFRTGQNTEAFF. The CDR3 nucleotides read TGTGCCAGCTTCCGGACAGGGCAGAACACTGAAGCTTTCTTT.

CDR3 coding DNA: TGTGCCTGGAGTGTAAGAGCGGGGGTACAAGAGACCCAGTACTTC. It translates to CAWSVRAGVQETQYF. The rearrangement links TRBV30 to TRBJ2-5; TRBD2 matches at 8 bases. Germline-derived CDR1 and CDR2 are GTSNPN and SVGIG (reference sequence). With 0 bases clipped from V and 2 bases from J, the junction kept 5 bases outside the gene matches. The CDR3 runs 15 residues. The full variable domain, rest sourced from reference TRBV30 and TRBJ2-5, is SQTIHQWPATLVQPVGSPLSLECTVEGTSNPNLYWYRQAAGRGLQLLFYSVGIGQISSEVPQNLSASRPQDRQFILSSKKLLLSDSGFYLCAWSVRAGVQETQYFGPGTRLLVL.

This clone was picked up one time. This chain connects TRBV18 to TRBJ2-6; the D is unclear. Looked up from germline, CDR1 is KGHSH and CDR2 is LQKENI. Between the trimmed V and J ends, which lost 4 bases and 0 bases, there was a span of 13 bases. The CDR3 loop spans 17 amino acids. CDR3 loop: CASSRKLEVSGANVLTF. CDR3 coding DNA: TGTGCCAGCTCACGAAAATTAGAAGTCTCTGGGGCCAACGTCCTGACTTTC. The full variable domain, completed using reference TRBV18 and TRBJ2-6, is NAGVMQNPRHLVRRRGQEARLRCSPMKGHSHVYWYRQLPEEGLKFMVYLQKENIIDESGMPKERFSAEFPKEGPSILRIQQVVRGDSAAYFCASSRKLEVSGANVLTFGAGSRLTVL.

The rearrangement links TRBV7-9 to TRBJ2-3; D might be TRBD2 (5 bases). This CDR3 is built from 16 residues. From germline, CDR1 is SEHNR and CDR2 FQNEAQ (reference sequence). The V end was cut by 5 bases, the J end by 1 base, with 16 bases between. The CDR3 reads CASSPSFGVGTDTQYF. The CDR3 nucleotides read TGTGCCAGCAGCCCGAGTTTCGGGGTCGGCACAGATACGCAGTATTTT.

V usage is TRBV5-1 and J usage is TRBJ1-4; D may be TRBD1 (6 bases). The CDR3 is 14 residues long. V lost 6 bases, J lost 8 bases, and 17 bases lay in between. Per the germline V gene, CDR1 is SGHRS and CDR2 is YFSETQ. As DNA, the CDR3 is TGCGCCAGCACTCTTACAGGGTTTGACGAAAAACTGTTTTTT. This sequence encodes CASTLTGFDEKLFF.

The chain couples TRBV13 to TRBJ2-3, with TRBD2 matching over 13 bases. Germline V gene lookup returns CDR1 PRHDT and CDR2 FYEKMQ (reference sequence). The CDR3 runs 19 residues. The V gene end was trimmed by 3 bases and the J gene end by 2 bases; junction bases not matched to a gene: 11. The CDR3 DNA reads TGTGCCAGCAGCTTCCTTGGTGGACTAGCGGGGGAGAACACAGATACGCAGTATTTT. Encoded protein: CASSFLGGLAGENTDTQYF.

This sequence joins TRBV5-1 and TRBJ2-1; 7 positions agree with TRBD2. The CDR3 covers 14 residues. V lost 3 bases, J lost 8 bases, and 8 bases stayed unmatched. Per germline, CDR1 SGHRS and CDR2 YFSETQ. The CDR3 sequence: CASSYGLEADEQFF. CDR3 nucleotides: TGCGCCAGCAGCTACGGACTAGAGGCCGATGAGCAGTTCTTC.